This is a list of T cell receptor beta chains from one sample in a study of vaccination and CD4 T cells after COVID-19. Their cognate antigens are unknown. TCRdb processed the PCR reads anew with MiXCR; each CDR3 protein has one entry. The sample holds about 21,000 distinct CDR3 sequences; 60% to 80% are singletons and the top ten take under 10%. Specimen: CD4+ T cells from blood, cultured in vitro. These receptors all come from a human donor who had recovered from COVID-19. Each CDR3 is given with its conserved first and last residue. A D gene is named only where the DNA matches it firmly. Expanded clones get a size class; other rows say once, few or many, or leave the size out.

D,size,V,J,CDR3,DNA
NA,NA,TRBV27,TRBJ1-3,CASSYREGNTIYF,TGTGCCAGCAGTTACAGGGAGGGAAACACCATATATTTT
NA,few,TRBV6-1,TRBJ1-6,CATDDYNSPLHF,TGTGCCACCGACGACTATAATTCACCCCTCCACTTT
NA,NA,TRBV19,TRBJ1-5,CASSIGGGWGNQPQHF,TGTGCCAGTAGTATAGGGGGGGGTTGGGGCAATCAGCCCCAGCATTTT
NA,NA,TRBV7-2,TRBJ2-2,CASSLVSGGELFF,TGTGCCAGCAGCTTAGTGAGTGGCGGGGAGCTGTTTTTT
TRBD2,NA,TRBV10-1,TRBJ2-3,CASSQRGRLVDTQYF,TGCGCCAGCAGTCAGCGGGGCCGCCTGGTGGATACGCAGTATTTT
NA,NA,TRBV12-3/TRBV12-4,TRBJ1-3,CASSFGGARNTIYF,TGTGCCAGCAGTTTTGGGGGGGCGCGAAACACCATATATTTT
NA,NA,TRBV28,TRBJ2-1,CASKPEGGTYNEQFF,TGTGCCAGCAAACCCGAGGGTGGGACCTACAATGAGCAGTTCTTC
NA,NA,TRBV7-7,TRBJ2-7,CASSLRDSPSYEQYF,TGTGCCAGCAGCTTAAGGGACTCGCCTTCATACGAGCAGTACTTC
TRBD2,few,TRBV20-1,TRBJ2-1,CSAREGTSGYNEQFF,TGCAGTGCTAGAGAGGGGACTAGCGGTTACAATGAGCAGTTCTTC
TRBD2,NA,TRBV27,TRBJ2-3,CASSLWGTSGRGDTQYF,TGTGCCAGCAGTTTATGGGGGACTAGCGGGAGGGGGGATACGCAGTATTTT
TRBD2,few,TRBV24-1,TRBJ2-3,CATSDLRLAGTDTQYF,TGTGCCACCAGTGATTTAAGACTAGCGGGAACGGATACGCAGTATTTT
NA,NA,TRBV24-1,TRBJ1-5,CATSDSGFQPQHF,TGTGCCACCAGTGATTCCGGTTTTCAGCCCCAGCATTTT
TRBD1,NA,TRBV28,TRBJ1-5,CASSLSQGGGQPQHF,TGTGCCAGCAGTTTGAGCCAGGGGGGAGGTCAGCCCCAGCATTTT
NA,NA,TRBV20-1,TRBJ2-4,CSARDRVDIQYF,TGCAGTGCTAGAGACAGGGTAGACATTCAGTACTTC
TRBD2,once,TRBV7-3,TRBJ2-2,CASSLPGLAGGPIGELFF,TGTGCCAGCAGCTTACCCGGACTAGCGGGAGGGCCTATCGGGGAGCTGTTTTTT
NA,NA,TRBV6-5,TRBJ1-1,CASSYSYTMGTEAFF,TGTGCCAGCAGTTACTCGTACACAATGGGCACTGAAGCTTTCTTT
TRBD2,NA,TRBV28,TRBJ2-7,CASSRRLAGYEQYF,TGTGCCAGCAGTCGCAGACTAGCGGGATACGAGCAGTACTTC
TRBD1,NA,TRBV19,TRBJ2-7,CASSNRDRLRYEQYF,TGTGCCAGTAGCAACCGGGACAGATTACGCTACGAGCAGTACTTC
NA,NA,TRBV12-3/TRBV12-4,TRBJ1-1,CASSFSVAEAFF,TGTGCCAGCAGTTTCAGTGTTGCTGAAGCTTTCTTT
TRBD2,NA,TRBV7-2,TRBJ2-1,CASSRGRGVNEQFF,TGTGCCAGCAGCCGCGGGAGAGGGGTCAATGAGCAGTTCTTC